A single sample gave rise to the 18 T cell receptor beta chains below, sequenced in a study of cytomegalovirus exposure and HLA in healthy donors. The primer mix had 60 Vbeta and 13 Jbeta primers. Assay: immunoSEQ multiplex PCR; the TCRdb copy retains only in-frame clones and omits some. The sample's table shows around 130,000 clones. The specimen sequenced was PBMCs. These receptors were taken from a woman between 35 and 50 years old in good health and CMV-seronegative.

This chain uses TRBV7-2 with TRBJ2-3; D is possibly TRBD1 (5 bases). Germline CDR1 is SGHTA and CDR2 is FQGNSA. This CDR3 is 14 amino acids long. The V gene lost 2 bases and the J gene lost 6 bases, with 12 bases spanning the gap. The CDR3: CASSLSGATDTQYF. As DNA, the CDR3 is TGTGCCAGCAGCTTATCTGGGGCCACGGATACGCAGTATTTT.

The chain combines TRBV10-3 with TRBJ1-2, with 12 bases aligning to TRBD1. V gave up 2 bases and J gave up 0 bases; unmatched junction bases: 4. Germline CDR1 and CDR2: ENHRY and SYGVKD. CDR3 length equals 17 residues. This CDR3 is CAISEQGQGATNYGYTF. CDR3 coding DNA: TGTGCCATCAGTGAGCAGGGACAGGGGGCAACTAACTATGGCTACACCTTC.

The genes are TRBV19 and TRBJ1-2, with TRBD1 matching 7 bases. The junction had 10 bases not matched to a gene; V was cut back by 6 bases and J by 0 bases. The germline CDR1 and CDR2 sequences are LNHDA and SQIVND (reference sequence). The length of the CDR3 is 16 residues. The CDR3, as DNA: TGTGCCAGTAGAAGGGACAGCGACTCAGCTAACTATGGCTACACCTTC. This sequence encodes CASRRDSDSANYGYTF.

The chain employs TRBV7-9 and TRBJ2-6, with 8 bases identical to TRBD1. Trimming at V came to 5 bases and at J to 0 bases, leaving 9 bases not matched to a gene. Germline-derived CDR1 and CDR2 are SEHNR and FQNEAQ (reference sequence). The CDR3 contains 18 residues. CDR3 DNA: TGTGCCAGCAGCCGGGACAGGCTTATACGCTCTGGGGCCAACGTCCTGACTTTC. Its translation is CASSRDRLIRSGANVLTF.

The rearrangement uses TRBV5-5 and TRBJ1-5, with 9 positions matching TRBD1. The germline gives CDR1 SGHKS, CDR2 YYEKEE (reference sequence). V trimming: 4 bases; J trimming: 1 base; junction bases outside the gene matches: 9. There are 17 residues in the CDR3. The CDR3 region has the DNA TGTGCCAGCAGCACTACCGGGACAGGGTTAAGCAATCAGCCCCAGCATTTT. Protein sequence: CASSTTGTGLSNQPQHF.

V gene TRBV11-1 combines with J gene TRBJ2-7; 9 bases line up with TRBD1. The germline gives CDR1 SGHAT, CDR2 FQDESV (reference sequence). CDR3 size: 16 residues. J lost 5 bases, V lost 1 base, and 9 bases had no gene match. The CDR3 protein is CASSLDRGPIVDEQYF. As DNA, the CDR3 is TGTGCCAGCAGCTTAGACAGGGGGCCCATAGTTGACGAGCAGTACTTC.

With regard to this clone: The junction and the germline gene differ at one end; a read error may be behind it. V and J are TRBV29-1 and TRBJ1-1, with D possibly being TRBD1 (5 bases). Germline assignment: CDR1 SQVTM and CDR2 ANQGSEA. This CDR3 has 13 amino acids. The CDR3 is CSVEDRLNTEAFF. DNA for the CDR3: TGCAGCGTAGAAGACAGATTGAACACTGAAGCTTTCTTT.

The chain has TRBV2 and TRBJ1-2, with D uncertain. V was pared by 7 bases and J by 1 base, with 13 bases between. The germline gives CDR1 SNHLY, CDR2 FYNNEI. This CDR3 contains 14 residues. The CDR3 DNA follows: TGTGCCAGCATTCGGAGGGTCTTTAACTATGGCTACACCTTC. It translates to CASIRRVFNYGYTF.

The J gene is TRBJ2-2, the V gene TRBV19, with a weak D call TRBD2 (6 bases). CDR1 and CDR2 from the germline V gene are LNHDA and SQIVND (reference sequence). Trimming took 7 bases from V and 6 from J, leaving 15 bases between them. The length of the CDR3 is 14 residues. CDR3 sequence: CASNVGGAAGELFF. The CDR3, as DNA: TGTGCCAGTAACGTTGGCGGGGCGGCCGGGGAGCTGTTTTTT.

The V call is TRBV7-6, the J call TRBJ1-5; TRBD1 matches 7 bases. With 1 base clipped from V and 0 bases from J, the junction kept 12 bases outside the gene matches. This CDR3 is 19 amino acids long. CDR1 is SGHVS and CDR2 is FNYEAQ in the germline V gene. The chain's CDR3 is CASSLGSGGRTYSNQPQHF. In nucleotides, the CDR3 is TGTGCCAGCAGCTTAGGCTCAGGGGGGCGAACATATAGCAATCAGCCCCAGCATTTT. Together with reference TRBV7-6 and TRBJ1-5, the CDR3 gives the full variable domain: GAGVSQSPRYKVTKRGQDVALRCDPISGHVSLYWYRQALGQGPEFLTYFNYEAQQDKSGLPNDRFSAERPEGSISTLTIQRTEQRDSAMYRCASSLGSGGRTYSNQPQHFGDGTRLSIL.

The chain uses TRBV9 and TRBJ1-2; weak D call: TRBD1 (6 bases). The V end was cut by 3 bases, the J end by 8 bases, with 20 bases between. Per the germline V gene, CDR1 is SGDLS and CDR2 is YYNGEE. This CDR3 region has 15 residues. This CDR3 reads CASSAPQGNPEGYTF. The DNA of the CDR3 is TGTGCCAGCAGCGCCCCGCAGGGGAATCCGGAAGGCTACACCTTC.

The chain joins TRBV7-3 to TRBJ2-3; D might be TRBD2 (6 bases). Germline lookup yields CDR1 SGHTA and CDR2 FQGTGA. The V and J ends lost 5 bases and 9 bases respectively, with 18 bases between them. There are 14 residues in the CDR3. The CDR3 DNA sequence: TGTGCCAGCAGCCCGGGACTCCGGTTAGGGACGCAGTATTTT. It translates to CASSPGLRLGTQYF.

This chain joins TRBV29-1 and TRBJ1-5, with D possibly TRBD1 on 6 matching bases. Germline CDR1 and CDR2: SQVTM and ANQGSEA. V was shortened by 5 bases and J by 5 bases, with 13 bases between the two germline ends. The CDR3 has 13 residues. CDR3 loop: CSVIQGNDQPQHF. As DNA, the CDR3 is TGCAGCGTTATTCAGGGGAATGATCAGCCCCAGCATTTT.

The chain links TRBV19 to TRBJ2-1; D unclear. From germline, CDR1 is LNHDA and CDR2 SQIVND (reference sequence). V lost 3 bases to trimming and J lost 12 bases, with 12 bases between them. The CDR3 runs to 12 residues. CDR3 in amino acids: CASSIPPFGQFF. CDR3 DNA sequence: TGTGCCAGTAGTATCCCCCCGTTCGGGCAGTTCTTC.

This rearrangement joins TRBV4-2 to TRBJ1-1, with TRBD1 matching 7 bases. This CDR3 contains 16 residues. CDR1 LGHNA and CDR2 YNFKEQ come from the germline V gene. Trimming at V came to 1 base and at J to 1 base, leaving 6 bases not matched to a gene. CDR3 nucleotides: TGTGCCAGCAGCCAAGTGGGCAAGGGGGCGAACACTGAAGCTTTCTTT. This codes for CASSQVGKGANTEAFF.

The genes are TRBV5-1 and TRBJ1-1; D is unresolved. This CDR3 is 14 amino acids long. In germline, CDR1 is SGHRS, CDR2 YFSETQ. V lost 1 base to trimming and J lost 1 base, with 8 bases between them. The CDR3 loop reads CASSLTSRNTEAFF. Written as DNA, the CDR3 is TGCGCCAGCAGCTTGACCTCGAGGAACACTGAAGCTTTCTTT.

The chain uses TRBV5-1 and TRBJ2-5; a possible D gene is TRBD2 (6 bases). The CDR3 covers 12 residues. Per germline, CDR1 SGHRS and CDR2 YFSETQ. The V gene lost 3 bases and the J gene lost 5 bases, with 8 bases spanning the gap. In DNA, the CDR3 is TGCGCCAGCAGCTCAGGGAGGGAGACCCAGTACTTC. Translating gives CASSSGRETQYF.

V usage is TRBV4-2 and J usage is TRBJ1-2, with 12 bases lining up with TRBD1. CDR1 and CDR2 (germline): LGHNA, YNFKEQ. This CDR3 contains 14 residues. With 6 bases clipped from V and 7 bases from J, the junction kept 6 bases outside the gene matches. CDR3 in DNA: TGTGCCAGCAGGGGACAGGGGGCGAGTGGTGGCTACACCTTC. Its protein product is CASRGQGASGGYTF.